The 4 T cell receptor beta chains given below trace back to one sample, sequenced in a study of T cell responses to AZD1222 COVID-19 vaccine. The repertoire was sequenced with immunoSEQ multiplex PCR; TCRdb's copy has only in-frame clones and lacks some. The table records 150,000 or so clones, about 91% of them present only once. The source was peripheral blood, collected 28 days after the second AZD1222 dose. The receptors shown here come from an adult who received the AZD1222 COVID-19 vaccine.

This clone was recorded once. The chain has TRBV7-6 and TRBJ2-1; 8 bases are a match to TRBD2. V dropped 5 bases and J dropped 8; count of bases not matched to a gene: 11. The CDR3 runs to 15 residues. CDR1 SGHVS and CDR2 FNYEAQ come from the germline V gene. CDR3 sequence: CASSRRRAGVDEQFF. DNA of the CDR3: TGTGCCAGCAGCCGACGTAGAGCGGGAGTGGATGAGCAGTTCTTC.

The chain employs TRBV11-1 and TRBJ1-3; no definite D call. The length of the CDR3 is 11 residues. V was pared by 3 bases and J by 6 bases, with 3 bases between. CDR1 is SGHAT and CDR2 is FQDESV in the germline V gene (reference sequence). CDR3 sequence (DNA): TGTGCCAGCAGCTTTCAAAACACCATATATTTT. The encoded protein is CASSFQNTIYF.

This rearrangement joins TRBV2 to TRBJ2-7; no definite D call. The germline V gene has CDR1 SNHLY and CDR2 FYNNEI. With 3 bases removed from V and 7 bases from J, the gap between germline ends came to 10 bases. The CDR3 runs to 12 residues. The CDR3 DNA reads as TGTGCCAGCAGTGAGGCCGAGAGGGAGCAGTACTTC. As protein: CASSEAEREQYF.

V is TRBV21-1 and J is TRBJ2-4; TRBD2, the table's D call, was not compared with the DNA. TRBV21-1 is assigned pseudogene status. The CDR3 spans 21 residues. The CDR3 spells CASSKVGYRGRATWAKNIQYF. The CDR3 DNA is TGTGCCAGCAGCAAAGTAGGTTATAGAGGGAGGGCCACTTGGGCCAAAAACATTCAGTACTTC.